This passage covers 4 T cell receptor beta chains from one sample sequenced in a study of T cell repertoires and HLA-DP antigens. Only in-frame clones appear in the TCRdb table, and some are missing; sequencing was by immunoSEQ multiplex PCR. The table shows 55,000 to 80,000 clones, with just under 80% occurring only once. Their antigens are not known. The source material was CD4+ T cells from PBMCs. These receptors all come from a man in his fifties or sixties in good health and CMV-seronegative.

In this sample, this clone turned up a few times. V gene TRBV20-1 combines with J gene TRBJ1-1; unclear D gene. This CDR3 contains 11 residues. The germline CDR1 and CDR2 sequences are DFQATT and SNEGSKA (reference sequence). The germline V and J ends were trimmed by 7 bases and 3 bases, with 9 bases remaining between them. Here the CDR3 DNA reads TGCAGTGGAAGGCAGGACACTGAAGCTTTCTTT. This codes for CSGRQDTEAFF.

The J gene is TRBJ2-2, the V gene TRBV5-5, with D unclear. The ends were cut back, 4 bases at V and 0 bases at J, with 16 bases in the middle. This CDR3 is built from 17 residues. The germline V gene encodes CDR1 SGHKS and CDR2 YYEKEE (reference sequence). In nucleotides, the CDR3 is TGTGCCAGCAGCCCGGTCGCCAGCACAGCGAACACCGGGGAGCTGTTTTTT. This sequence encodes CASSPVASTANTGELFF.

The CDR3 bases are TGCGCCAGCAGGAGCACAGATACGCAGTATTTT. It encodes CASRSTDTQYF. This chain uses TRBV5-1 with TRBJ2-3; D is unclear. The CDR3 sequence is 11 residues long. Trimming stripped 5 bases from V and 0 bases from J, with 1 base between. CDR1 is SGHRS and CDR2 is YFSETQ in the germline V gene.

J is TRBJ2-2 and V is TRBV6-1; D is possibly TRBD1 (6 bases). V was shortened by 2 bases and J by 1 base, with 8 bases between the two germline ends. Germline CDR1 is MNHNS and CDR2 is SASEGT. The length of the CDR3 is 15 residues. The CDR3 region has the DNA TGTGCCAGCAGTGAAAGGGGGTGGAACACCGGGGAGCTGTTTTTT. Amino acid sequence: CASSERGWNTGELFF.